One sample yielded the 12 T cell receptor beta chains listed below, sequenced in a study of T cells in localized non-small cell lung cancer. The method was immunoSEQ multiplex PCR; TCRdb's version includes in-frame clones alone and lacks a portion of them. The profile covers fewer than 50,000 clones, with 65% to 90% appearing a single time and 6% to 8% taken by the ten largest. The specimen was PBMCs, collected before any cancer treatment. These receptors all stem from a man aged 35 to 69 with stage II lung adenocarcinoma.

The V call is TRBV6-5, the J call TRBJ2-7; TRBD1 might be the D (5 bases). Germline V gene lookup returns CDR1 MNHEY and CDR2 SVGAGI. The ends were cut back, 2 bases at V and 2 bases at J, with 7 bases in the middle. There are 13 residues in the CDR3. CDR3 loop: CASSYGRAYEQYF. CDR3 DNA: TGTGCCAGCAGTTACGGCAGGGCCTACGAGCAGTACTTC.

This clone has just a few counts. The rearrangement uses TRBV12-5 and TRBJ1-6; perhaps TRBD1 as D (5 bases). The germline gives CDR1 LGHNT, CDR2 FRNRAP. This CDR3 is built from 16 residues. Trimming pared 4 bases from V and 4 bases from J, leaving 14 bases between. The CDR3 here is CASGSPGTEYNSPLHF. Written as DNA, the CDR3 is TGTGCTAGTGGTTCCCCCGGGACTGAGTATAATTCACCCCTCCACTTT.

The rearrangement links TRBV5-1 to TRBJ1-2; D remains ambiguous. Trimming stripped 0 bases from V and 4 bases from J, with 16 bases between. The germline V gene encodes CDR1 SGHRS and CDR2 YFSETQ. The CDR3 extends over 16 amino acids. The CDR3: CASSLVGSSWVYGYTF. The CDR3 DNA reads TGCGCCAGCAGCTTGGTGGGCAGTAGTTGGGTCTATGGCTACACCTTC.

This chain joins TRBV9 and TRBJ2-1; 12 bases align to TRBD2. Germline CDR1 and CDR2: SGDLS and YYNGEE. The CDR3 is 16 amino acids. Trimming removed 0 bases from V and 4 bases from J; junction bases left unmatched: 2. CDR3 protein: CASSVVGTSGYNEQFF. The DNA for the CDR3 is TGTGCCAGCAGCGTAGTAGGGACTAGCGGGTACAATGAGCAGTTCTTC.

The rearrangement links TRBV11-3 to TRBJ2-1; D unclear. CDR3 length: 13 residues. Germline CDR1 is SGHNT and CDR2 is YENEEA. Trimming pared 3 bases from V and 3 bases from J, leaving 6 bases between. The CDR3 DNA reads as TGTGCCAGCAGCTTTAGTTACTACAATGAGCAGTTCTTC. It specifies CASSFSYYNEQFF.

This clone was seen more than once but under ten times. The chain carries TRBV29-1 and TRBJ2-5; D is undetermined. CDR1 is SQVTM, CDR2 ANQGSEA, per germline. This CDR3 is built from 14 residues. Trimming shortened V by 3 bases and J by 2 bases, and 13 bases separated the two germline ends. The chain's CDR3 is CSVDGSAGQETQYF. The DNA for the CDR3 is TGCAGCGTTGATGGGTCGGCAGGTCAAGAGACCCAGTACTTC.

This sequence joins TRBV7-2 and TRBJ2-3; D unresolved. There are 14 residues in the CDR3. Trimming left V 4 bases short and J 0 bases short, with 8 bases between. Germline loops: CDR1 SGHTA, CDR2 FQGNSA. CDR3 amino acids: CASSSMGSTDTQYF. CDR3 in DNA: TGTGCCAGCAGCTCCATGGGGAGCACAGATACGCAGTATTTT. Full variable domain (outside the CDR3, taken from reference TRBV7-2 and TRBJ2-3): GAGVSQSPSNKVTEKGKDVELRCDPISGHTALYWYRQSLGQGLEFLIYFQGNSAPDKSGLPSDRFSAERTGGSVSTLTIQRTQQEDSAVYLCASSSMGSTDTQYFGPGTRLTVL.

The chain recombines TRBV5-1 with TRBJ1-4; unclear D gene. The CDR3 covers 14 residues. Germline V gene sequence: CDR1 SGHRS, CDR2 YFSETQ. V was shortened by 4 bases and J by 0 bases, with 7 bases between the two germline ends. The CDR3 sequence is CASSETATNEKLFF. CDR3 nucleotides: TGCGCCAGCAGCGAAACTGCAACTAATGAAAAACTGTTTTTT.

The chain employs TRBV7-3 and TRBJ2-7; no definite D call. CDR3 size: 13 residues. Per germline, CDR1 SGHTA and CDR2 FQGTGA. The V end lost 5 bases, the J end lost 0 bases, and 8 bases lay between the germline ends. In nucleotides, the CDR3 is TGTGCCAGCAGCATAGACGGCTCCTACGAGCAGTACTTC. Protein sequence: CASSIDGSYEQYF.

The CDR3 region is CASSPNTGELFF. The CDR3 bases are TGTGCCAGCAGTCCGAACACCGGGGAGCTGTTTTTT. The chain links TRBV2 to TRBJ2-2, with D unclear. V dropped 5 bases and J dropped 0 bases, with 1 base sitting between them. The CDR3 is 12 amino acids. Germline V lookup: CDR1 SNHLY, CDR2 FYNNEI.

The sample holds one count of this clone. The chain is built from TRBV18 and TRBJ2-7; 8 bases align to TRBD1. With 2 bases clipped from V and 6 bases from J, the junction kept 6 bases outside the gene matches. Germline values: CDR1 KGHSH, CDR2 LQKENI. The CDR3 is 14 amino acids. The CDR3 DNA is TGTGCCAGCTCACCAAGCTCAGGGGGCGGCGAGCAGTACTTC. It yields the protein CASSPSSGGGEQYF.

The chain is built from TRBV7-9 and TRBJ1-2, with TRBD1 as a possible D gene (5 bases). Trimming cost V 2 bases and J 8 bases, with 6 bases left between them. Germline V lookup: CDR1 SEHNR, CDR2 FQNEAQ (reference sequence). This CDR3 is built from 11 residues. The CDR3 protein is CASSLTGGYTF. CDR3 bases: TGTGCCAGCAGCTTAACAGGAGGCTACACCTTC.